Listed below are T cell receptor beta chains from one sample, sequenced in a study of vaccination effects on CD4 cells after COVID-19. For these receptors, no antigen is known. Clones were sequenced by immunoSEQ multiplex PCR, and TCRdb holds only the in-frame ones, with some missing. The data show more than 11,000 clones, about 72% seen once. This specimen was CD4+ T cells from PBMCs cultured with SARS-CoV-2 spike peptides, taken after COVID-19 vaccination. The receptor source for this set is a human donor who received a COVID-19 vaccine. The CDR3 runs from the conserved cysteine through the conserved F or W. The D gene is left open where the match is weak.

v_gene	j_gene	len	d_gene	CDR3aa
TRBV4-2	TRBJ2-5	15	TRBD1	CASSPQGAPMETQYF
TRBV7-2	TRBJ1-1	12	TRBD1	CASSLRQGGAFF
TRBV5-1	TRBJ1-1	17	.	CASSPSGRDGLNTEAFF
TRBV30	TRBJ1-2	11	.	CAWAQGGGYTF
TRBV6-5	TRBJ1-6	13	.	CASSYRGGSPLHF
TRBV4-1	TRBJ1-5	17	TRBD1	CASSEGTALNSNQPQHF
TRBV27	TRBJ1-2	14	.	CASSYGDNRDGYTF
TRBV4-1	TRBJ1-2	16	.	CASSQARVTRRYGYTF
TRBV24-1	TRBJ1-4	16	TRBD1	CATSDSPGQGDEKLFF
TRBV6-5	TRBJ2-3	13	.	CASTQTSTDTQYF
TRBV5-1	TRBJ2-3	14	TRBD2	CASSASGTVDTQYF
TRBV7-9	TRBJ2-6	17	TRBD1	CASSLYPRGQESNVLTF
TRBV6-7	TRBJ1-5	16	.	CASSSNTYNSNQPQHF
TRBV20-1	TRBJ2-7	13	TRBD1	CSASGTGANEQYF
TRBV6-6	TRBJ2-5	16	TRBD2	CASSRGTSGGGETQYF
TRBV7-9	TRBJ2-7	14	TRBD2	CASSSGLAGAEQYF
TRBV2	TRBJ1-1	13	.	CASSTGTLGEAFF
TRBV5-1	TRBJ2-1	14	.	CASSMGEAYNEQFF
TRBV19	TRBJ2-1	15	TRBD1	CASSSGQGGINEQFF
TRBV3-1/TRBV3-2	TRBJ1-1	12	.	CASSQPIIQAFF
TRBV6-5	TRBJ1-2	15	.	CASSSTRRGAYGYTF
TRBV7-9	TRBJ1-5	16	.	CASSLSLSGVNQPQHF
TRBV18	TRBJ1-3	14	.	CASSPPTRGNTIYF
TRBV30	TRBJ1-3	13	.	CAWSTGQGNTIYF
TRBV30	TRBJ1-2	13	TRBD1	CAWTDRITRGYTF
TRBV7-2	TRBJ1-1	14	TRBD1	CASSLDRLNTEAFF
TRBV9	TRBJ1-2	15	TRBD1	CASSVEGQGVYGYTF
TRBV15	TRBJ2-1	16	.	CATHDTGFRGSREQFF
TRBV9	TRBJ2-3	17	.	CASSPRTTGGRSDTQYF
TRBV7-2	TRBJ2-1	15	TRBD2	CASSLAGGRYNEQFF
TRBV7-2	TRBJ2-7	14	TRBD1	CASSLGQGFYEQYF
TRBV18	TRBJ1-2	18	TRBD1	CASSPLGTGGAGNYGYTF
TRBV21-1	TRBJ1-1	16	.	CASSVEGGRGDTEAFF
TRBV6-5	TRBJ2-7	14	TRBD1	CASRNRGVYYEQYF
TRBV5-1	TRBJ1-4	13	.	CASRRGDNEKLFF
TRBV2	TRBJ1-2	14	TRBD1	CASSVYGTGDGYTF
TRBV29-1	TRBJ2-7	13	.	CSVTGTVRYEQYF
TRBV24-1	TRBJ2-1	14	TRBD2	CAALTSGSGNEQFF
TRBV28	TRBJ1-2	14	TRBD1	CATILHTGDSGYTF
TRBV4-1	TRBJ2-7	15	TRBD2	CASSQFASGEGEQYF
TRBV5-5	TRBJ2-4	17	.	CASSLPGGPGAKNIQYF
TRBV15	TRBJ2-3	14	.	CATTSGPSTDTQYF
TRBV19	TRBJ2-3	16	TRBD1	CASSIFGTELSDTQYF
TRBV5-8	TRBJ2-1	16	TRBD2	CASSAGLAGSYNEQFF
TRBV5-6	TRBJ1-1	15	.	CASSLVPAGDTEAFF
TRBV12-3/TRBV12-4	TRBJ1-2	12	.	CASSAQGRGYTF
TRBV5-1	TRBJ1-1	17	TRBD1	CASSPGQGGWVNTEAFF
TRBV4-3	TRBJ1-5	13	.	CASSLNTNQPQHF
TRBV6-5	TRBJ1-5	13	.	CASTVLDGQPQHF
TRBV6-2/TRBV6-3	TRBJ1-5	14	.	CASSYGGGRQPQHF
TRBV15	TRBJ2-5	15	TRBD2	CATSARTSGARTQYF
TRBV11-2	TRBJ2-1	17	.	CASSQVARRTVRNEQFF
TRBV5-1	TRBJ2-5	13	.	CASSLEREETQYF